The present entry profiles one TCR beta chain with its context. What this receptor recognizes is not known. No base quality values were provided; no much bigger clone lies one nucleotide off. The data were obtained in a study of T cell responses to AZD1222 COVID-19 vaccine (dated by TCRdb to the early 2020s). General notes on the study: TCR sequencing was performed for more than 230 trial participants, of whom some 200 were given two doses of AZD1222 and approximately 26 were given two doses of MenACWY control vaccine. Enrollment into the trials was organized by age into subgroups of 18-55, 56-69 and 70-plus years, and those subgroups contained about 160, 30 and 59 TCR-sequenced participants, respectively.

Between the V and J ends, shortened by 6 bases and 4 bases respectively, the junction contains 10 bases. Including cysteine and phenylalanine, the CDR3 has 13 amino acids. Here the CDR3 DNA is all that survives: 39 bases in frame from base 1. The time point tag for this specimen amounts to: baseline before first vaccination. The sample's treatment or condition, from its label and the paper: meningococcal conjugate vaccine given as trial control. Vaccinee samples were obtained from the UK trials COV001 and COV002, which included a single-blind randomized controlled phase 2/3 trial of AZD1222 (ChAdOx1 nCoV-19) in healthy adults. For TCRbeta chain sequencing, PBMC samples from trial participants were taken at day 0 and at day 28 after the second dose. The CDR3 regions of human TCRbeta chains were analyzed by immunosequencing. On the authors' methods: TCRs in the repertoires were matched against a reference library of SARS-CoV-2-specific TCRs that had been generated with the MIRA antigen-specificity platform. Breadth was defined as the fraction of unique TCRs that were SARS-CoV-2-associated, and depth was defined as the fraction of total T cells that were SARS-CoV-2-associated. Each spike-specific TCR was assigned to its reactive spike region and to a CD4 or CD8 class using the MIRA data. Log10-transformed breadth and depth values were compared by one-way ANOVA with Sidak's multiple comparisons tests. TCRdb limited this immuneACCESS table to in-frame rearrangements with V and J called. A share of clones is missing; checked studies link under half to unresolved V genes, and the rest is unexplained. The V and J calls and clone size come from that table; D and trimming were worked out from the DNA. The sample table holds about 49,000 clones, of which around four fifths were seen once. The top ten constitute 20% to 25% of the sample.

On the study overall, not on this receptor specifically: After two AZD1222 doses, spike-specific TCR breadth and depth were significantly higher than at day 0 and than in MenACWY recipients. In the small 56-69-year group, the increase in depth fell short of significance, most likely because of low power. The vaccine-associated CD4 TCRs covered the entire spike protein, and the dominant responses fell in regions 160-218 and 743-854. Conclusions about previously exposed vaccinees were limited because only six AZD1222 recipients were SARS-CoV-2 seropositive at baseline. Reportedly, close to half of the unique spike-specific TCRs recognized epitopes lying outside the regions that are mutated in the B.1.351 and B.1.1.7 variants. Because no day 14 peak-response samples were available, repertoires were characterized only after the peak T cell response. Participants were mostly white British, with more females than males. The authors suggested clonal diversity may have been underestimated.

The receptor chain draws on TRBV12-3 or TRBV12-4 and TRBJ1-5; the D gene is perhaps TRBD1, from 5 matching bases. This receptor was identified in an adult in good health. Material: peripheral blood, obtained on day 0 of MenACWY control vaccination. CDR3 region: CASSKGLNQPQHF. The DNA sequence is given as TGTGCCAGCAGCAAGGGACTTAATCAGCCCCAGCATTTT.